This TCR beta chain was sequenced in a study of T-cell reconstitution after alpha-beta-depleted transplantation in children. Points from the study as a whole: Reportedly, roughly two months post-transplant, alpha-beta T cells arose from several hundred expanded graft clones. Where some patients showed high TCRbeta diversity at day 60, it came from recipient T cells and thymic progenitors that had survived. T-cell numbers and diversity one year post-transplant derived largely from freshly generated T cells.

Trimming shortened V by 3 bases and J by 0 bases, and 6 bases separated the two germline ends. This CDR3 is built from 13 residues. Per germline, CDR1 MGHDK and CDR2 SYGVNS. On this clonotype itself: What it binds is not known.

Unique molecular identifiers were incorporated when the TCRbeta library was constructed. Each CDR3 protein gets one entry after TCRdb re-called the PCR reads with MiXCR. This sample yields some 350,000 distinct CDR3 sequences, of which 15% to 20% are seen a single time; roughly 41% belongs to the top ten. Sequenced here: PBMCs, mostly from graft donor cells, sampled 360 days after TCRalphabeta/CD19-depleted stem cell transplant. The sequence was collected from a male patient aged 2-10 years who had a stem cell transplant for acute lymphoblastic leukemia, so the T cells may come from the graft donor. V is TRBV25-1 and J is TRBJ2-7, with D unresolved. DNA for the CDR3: TGTGCCAGCAGTGACTTAAACTCCTACGAGCAGTACTTC. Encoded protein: CASSDLNSYEQYF.